Presented here are 18 T cell receptor beta chains from one specimen sequenced in a study of post-analysis software for immune sequencing data (dated by TCRdb to between 2014 and 2017). General findings and caveats noted by the study authors: Patients showed significantly higher frequencies than controls for a handful of TRBV segments, among them TRBV5-6, TRBV5-1 and TRBV20-1.

These receptors' targets are unknown. Preparation of the library involved PCR. TCRdb lists the instrument as Illumina HiSeq 2500. To reduce PCR and sequencing biases, unique molecular identifiers were incorporated into the TCR beta cDNA libraries. TCRdb itself trimmed the public reads at Q25 with fastp, ran MiXCR and retained productive beta chains. Rows with a matching CDR3 protein are joined into one entry that keeps the most common DNA and genes. This sample comprises 650,000 to 850,000 distinct CDR3 sequences, roughly 46% of them detected only once. The leading ten clones occupy around 4.7% of the sample. The sequencing input was blood. Every receptor here comes from a girl between 5 and 17 years old with multiple sclerosis.

This clonotype was seen repeatedly, ten times or more. The rearrangement links TRBV15 to TRBJ2-7; the D is unclear. The CDR3 loop spans 15 amino acids. Trimming cost V 5 bases and J 2 bases, with 16 bases left between them. The germline V gene encodes CDR1 LNHNV and CDR2 YYDKDF (reference sequence). In DNA form, the CDR3 reads TGTGCCACCAGCCCTAAGAGAGACGGACCCTACGAGCAGTACTTC. It translates to CATSPKRDGPYEQYF. Full variable domain (missing parts from reference TRBV15 and TRBJ2-7): DAMVIQNPRYQVTQFGKPVTLSCSQTLNHNVMYWYQQKSSQAPKLLFHYYDKDFNNEADTPDNFQSRRPNTSFCFLDIRSPGLGDTAMYLCATSPKRDGPYEQYFGPGTRLTVT.

CDR3 protein: CASSDGQGSTDTQYF. Here the CDR3 DNA reads TGTGCCAGCAGTGACGGACAGGGCAGCACAGATACGCAGTATTTT. This chain uses TRBV6-4 with TRBJ2-3, with 8 bases aligning to TRBD1. The CDR3 contains 15 residues. J gave up 0 bases and V 2 bases, and 1 base lay outside the gene matches. The germline V gene has CDR1 MRHNA and CDR2 SNTAGT.

The chain has TRBV27 and TRBJ2-5; no clear D gene. Germline values: CDR1 MNHEY, CDR2 SMNVEV (reference sequence). The CDR3 totals 14 residues. The V and J ends lost 6 bases and 11 bases respectively, with 22 bases between them. The CDR3 DNA sequence: TGTGCCAGCAGCATAGCTCCTCGGTCCGCGGAGCAGTACTTC. This encodes CASSIAPRSAEQYF.

This sequence joins TRBV20-1 and TRBJ1-5; no definite D call. The CDR3 has 12 residues. Trimming pared 3 bases from V and 1 base from J, leaving 4 bases between. Germline assignment: CDR1 DFQATT and CDR2 SNEGSKA (reference sequence). CDR3 sequence (DNA): TGCAGTGCTAGGTTGAGCAATCAGCCCCAGCATTTT. Translation: CSARLSNQPQHF.

Notes on this clonotype: Relative to the germline gene, one junction end is altered; a read error may explain this. This chain joins TRBV6-5 and TRBJ2-5, with 7 bases matching TRBD2. TRBJ2-7 explains the end of the DNA better; the J call may be wrong. The CDR3 length is 16 residues. Germline V CDR1 and CDR2: MNHEY, SVGAGI. The CDR3 nucleotides read TGTGCCAGCACCCCAGGGTTGGCGGGAGCATCCTCCGAGCAGTACTTC. Amino acid sequence: CASTPGLAGASSEQYF.

This chain joins TRBV27 and TRBJ2-1, with 11 nucleotides matching TRBD2. From germline, CDR1 is MNHEY and CDR2 SMNVEV (reference sequence). V lost 10 bases, J lost 7 bases, and 9 bases stayed unmatched. CDR3 length: 14 amino acids. The CDR3 reads CATIAGGLRNEQFF. The CDR3, as DNA: TGTGCCACCATAGCGGGAGGGTTACGGAATGAGCAGTTCTTC.

The V gene is TRBV7-2, the J gene TRBJ2-5; D not resolved. From germline, CDR1 is SGHTA and CDR2 FQGNSA. Deletions cut 8 bases from V and 4 bases from J, with 11 bases between. This CDR3 comprises 12 residues. The DNA for the CDR3 is TGTGCCAGCGGTCGGGTGGTAGAGACCCAGTACTTC. Its translation is CASGRVVETQYF.

This clonotype was counted a single time. V and J are TRBV6-2 or TRBV6-3 and TRBJ2-4, with 7 bases that match TRBD2. In germline, CDR1 is MNHEY, CDR2 SVGEGT. With V trimmed by 10 bases and J by 13 bases, 19 bases remained unmatched. CDR3 length: 14 amino acids. The CDR3 region has the DNA TGTGCCACCTGGGGGACTACCGGAAACAATGAGCAGTACTTC. Protein product: CATWGTTGNNEQYF.

This chain links TRBV29-1 with TRBJ2-3; D is uncertain. Germline V gives CDR1 SQVTM, CDR2 ANQGSEA. This CDR3 spans 13 amino acids. The V and J ends lost 3 bases and 0 bases respectively, with 7 bases between them. CDR3 coding DNA: TGCAGCGTTGATGGAACTAGCACAGATACGCAGTATTTT. Encoded protein: CSVDGTSTDTQYF.

This sequence joins TRBV4-3 and TRBJ1-1; no definite D call. CDR3 length equals 15 residues. Germline CDR1 is LGHNA and CDR2 is YSLEER. Trimming took off 1 base at V and 1 base at J, with 10 bases between the two ends. As DNA, the CDR3 is TGCGCCAGCAGCCAAGGGGTCAACTCGAACACTGAAGCTTTCTTT. Translating it yields CASSQGVNSNTEAFF.

This clonotype came up a few times. The rearrangement uses TRBV29-1 and TRBJ1-1; D is ambiguous. Germline lookup yields CDR1 SQVTM and CDR2 ANQGSEA. V was trimmed by 7 bases and J by 5 bases, leaving 11 bases between them. The length of the CDR3 is 11 residues. The CDR3 sequence is CSAAGGTEAFF. The CDR3 DNA is TGCAGCGCCGCCGGCGGGACTGAAGCTTTCTTT.

This clonotype was recorded once. The chain joins TRBV12-3 or TRBV12-4 to TRBJ2-2, with D perhaps matching TRBD1 (7 bases). The CDR3 is made up of 14 amino acids. Trimming cost V 5 bases and J 4 bases, with 11 bases left between them. The CDR3 bases are TGTGCCAGCAGTCGACAGGGAGGCACCGGGGAGCTGTTTTTT. Translation: CASSRQGGTGELFF.

This clonotype has just a few counts. The chain recombines TRBV24-1 with TRBJ2-1; maybe TRBD1 (7 bases). The CDR3 is 14 residues long. The ends were cut back, 2 bases at V and 6 bases at J, with 10 bases in the middle. Germline V gene lookup returns CDR1 KGHDR and CDR2 SFDVKD. The CDR3 sequence is CATSDWQGGNEQFF. In nucleotides, the CDR3 is TGTGCCACCAGTGATTGGCAGGGGGGCAATGAGCAGTTCTTC.

In its sample, this clonotype was seen a few times. The chain uses TRBV12-3 or TRBV12-4 and TRBJ2-6; weak D call: TRBD2 (6 bases). This CDR3 contains 13 residues. V was shortened by 7 bases and J by 4 bases, with 8 bases between the two germline ends. CDR3 sequence reads: CASIRGGANVLTF. The CDR3 nucleotides read TGTGCCAGCATCCGGGGGGGGGCCAACGTCCTGACTTTC.

The chain joins TRBV7-8 to TRBJ2-1; 8 bases line up with TRBD2. J lost 8 bases, V lost 5 bases, and 14 bases had no gene match. The CDR3 loop spans 16 amino acids. Germline CDR1 and CDR2: SGHVS and FQNEAQ. Here the CDR3 reads CASSPRRLSGSDEQFF. The DNA for the CDR3 is TGTGCCAGCAGCCCACGACGACTAAGCGGGAGTGATGAGCAGTTCTTC. The whole variable domain, filled in from reference TRBV7-8 and TRBJ2-1, reads GAGVSQSPRYKVAKRGQDVALRCDPISGHVSLFWYQQALGQGPEFLTYFQNEAQLDKSGLPSDRFFAERPEGSVSTLKIQRTQQEDSAVYLCASSPRRLSGSDEQFFGPGTRLTVL.

This clonotype was seen only a few times. V is TRBV27 and J is TRBJ2-7; a weak D match, TRBD1 (7 bases). The end of the DNA fits TRBJ2-5 better, so the J call may be wrong. The CDR3 loop spans 14 amino acids. CDR1 is MNHEY and CDR2 is SMNVEV in the germline V gene (reference sequence). CDR3 DNA: TGTGCCAGCAGCGCGGGACAGAAGCGGGAGACCCAGTACTTC. Amino acids: CASSAGQKRETQYF.

This clonotype was seen a handful of times. CDR3 loop: CASSMGGTSYNEQFF. The CDR3 region has the DNA TGTGCCAGCAGTATGGGCGGGACCTCCTACAATGAGCAGTTCTTC. The V call is TRBV27, the J call TRBJ2-1, with D perhaps matching TRBD2 (6 bases). The CDR3 has 15 residues. V shed 5 bases and J shed 0 bases, with 11 bases lying between them. The V gene's germline CDR1 is MNHEY and CDR2 SMNVEV (reference sequence).

In its sample, this clonotype was seen a few times. This rearrangement joins TRBV20-1 to TRBJ2-7, with D possibly matching TRBD2 (5 bases). V lost 6 bases to trimming and J lost 3 bases, with 18 bases between them. Per germline, CDR1 DFQATT and CDR2 SNEGSKA (reference sequence). The CDR3 spans 14 residues. CDR3 nucleotides: TGCAGTGCCCGTTCCGGGCTAGGACTCTACGAGCAGTACTTC. It specifies CSARSGLGLYEQYF.